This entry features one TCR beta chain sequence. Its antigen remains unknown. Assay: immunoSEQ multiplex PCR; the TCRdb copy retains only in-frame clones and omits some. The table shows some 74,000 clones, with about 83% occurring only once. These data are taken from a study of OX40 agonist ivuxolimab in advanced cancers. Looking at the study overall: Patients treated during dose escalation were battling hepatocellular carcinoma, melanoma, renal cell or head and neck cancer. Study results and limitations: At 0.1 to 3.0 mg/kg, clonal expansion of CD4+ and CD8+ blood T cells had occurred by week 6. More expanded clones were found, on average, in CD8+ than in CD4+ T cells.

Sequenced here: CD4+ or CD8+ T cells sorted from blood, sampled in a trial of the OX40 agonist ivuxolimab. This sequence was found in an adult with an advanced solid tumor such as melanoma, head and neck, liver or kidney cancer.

The CDR3 bases are TGCGCCAGCAGCTTGGCCGGCTCCTACTCCTACAATGAGCAGTTCTTC. This translates into CASSLAGSYSYNEQFF. The genes are TRBV5-1 and TRBJ2-1; no clear D. The germline V and J ends were trimmed by 0 bases and 0 bases, with 10 bases remaining between them. The germline gives CDR1 SGHRS, CDR2 YFSETQ. The CDR3 is 16 amino acids. The full variable domain, its missing parts supplied by reference TRBV5-1 and TRBJ2-1, is KAGVTQTPRYLIKTRGQQVTLSCSPISGHRSVSWYQQTPGQGLQFLFEYFSETQRNKGNFPGRFSGRQFSNSRSEMNVSTLELGDSALYLCASSLAGSYSYNEQFFGPGTRLTVL.